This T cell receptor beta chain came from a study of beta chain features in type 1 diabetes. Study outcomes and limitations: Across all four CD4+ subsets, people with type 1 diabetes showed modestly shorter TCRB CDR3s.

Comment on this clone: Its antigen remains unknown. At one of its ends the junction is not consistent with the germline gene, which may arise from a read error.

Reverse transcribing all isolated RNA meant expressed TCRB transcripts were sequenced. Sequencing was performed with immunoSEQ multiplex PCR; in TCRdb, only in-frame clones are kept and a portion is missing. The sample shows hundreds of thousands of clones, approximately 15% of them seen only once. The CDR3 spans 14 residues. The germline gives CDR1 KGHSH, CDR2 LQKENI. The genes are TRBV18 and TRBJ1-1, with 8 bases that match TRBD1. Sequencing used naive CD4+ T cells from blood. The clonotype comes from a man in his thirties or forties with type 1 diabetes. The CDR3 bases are TGTGCCAGCTCAGGACAGGGCAGGAACGCTGAAGCTTTCTTT. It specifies CASSGQGRNAEAFF.